Sequencing of this T cell receptor (beta chain) was carried out in a study of blood T cell repertoires in COVID-19. The Seattle patients, enrolled during active infection, were followed longitudinally. This CDR3 region has 14 residues. The V gene end was trimmed by 3 bases and the J gene end by 6 bases; junction bases not matched to a gene: 5. Germline V gene data show CDR1 as LNHNV and CDR2 as YYDKDF (reference sequence). Data came from immunoSEQ multiplex PCR; TCRdb stores just in-frame clones and leaves some out. This table has tens of thousands of clones, 70% to 90% appearing once. The sample taken for sequencing was peripheral blood. The J gene is TRBJ1-5, the V gene TRBV15, with 7 bases identical to TRBD1. This TCR was sampled from a man in his 60s with COVID-19, enrolled during active disease. CDR3 DNA: TGTGCCACCAGCAGGACAGGGTTGGGTCAGCCCCAGCATTTT. Protein: CATSRTGLGQPQHF.